The next 5 T cell receptor beta chains were all read from a single sample in a study of identical twins. TCRdb ran MiXCR on the 5' RACE reads and lists one entry per CDR3 protein. The table records about 700,000 distinct CDR3 sequences, 8.6% of them present only once. The sample was also linked to a second study, of yellow fever vaccine responses in identical twins.

Material: PBMCs. These receptors were obtained from a woman between 18 and 30 years old in good health.

This clonotype was counted at least ten times. The gene calls are TRBV7-2 and TRBJ1-6; a possible D gene is TRBD1 (5 bases). This CDR3 comprises 17 residues. V lost 5 bases, J lost 8 bases, and 22 bases lay in between. In germline, CDR1 is SGHTA, CDR2 FQGNSA. The CDR3 DNA sequence: TGTGCCAGCAGCCTAATTGCGGATGGGGGGACGGATTCACCCCTCCACTTT. Its translation is CASSLIADGGTDSPLHF.

This clonotype has a handful of counts. This sequence joins TRBV2 and TRBJ1-4; 7 positions match TRBD1. V shed 10 bases, J shed 8 bases, and the junction held 10 bases outside the gene matches. In germline, CDR1 is SNHLY, CDR2 FYNNEI. This CDR3 has 13 residues. The CDR3 sequence is CATHTGVEEKLFF. The CDR3 DNA is TGTGCCACCCACACAGGGGTGGAAGAAAAACTGTTTTTT.

The chain recombines TRBV7-3 with TRBJ2-1; D perhaps matches TRBD2 (5 bases). Deletions cut 0 bases from V and 5 bases from J, with 11 bases between. Germline V gene sequence: CDR1 SGHTA, CDR2 FQGTGA. The CDR3 is made up of 15 amino acids. This CDR3 reads CASSLTGLTHNEQFF. The CDR3 nucleotides read TGTGCCAGCAGCTTAACCGGACTGACTCACAATGAGCAGTTCTTC.

The chain uses TRBV7-2 and TRBJ2-3, with 14 nucleotides matching TRBD2. V was pared by 5 bases and J by 7 bases, with 11 bases of the junction left unmatched. This CDR3 has 17 residues. CDR1 and CDR2 from the germline V gene are SGHTA and FQGNSA. The CDR3 protein is CASSPGLAGVVGYTQYF. The CDR3 DNA reads TGTGCCAGCAGCCCGGGACTAGCGGGAGTAGTGGGATATACGCAGTATTTT.

The rearrangement links TRBV6-2 or TRBV6-3 to TRBJ1-6, with TRBD1 matching over 7 bases. V lost 4 bases and J lost 8; bases outside the gene matches: 8. The CDR3 consists of 15 residues. Germline V gene data show CDR1 as MNHEY and CDR2 as SVGEGT. The CDR3 sequence is CASSSPTGNYSPLHF. The CDR3, as DNA: TGTGCCAGCAGTTCGCCGACAGGGAACTATTCACCCCTCCACTTT.